The T cell receptor beta chain described here comes from a study of shared clonotypes between healthy human individuals. This clone was counted once. CD45RO-negative cells were positively selected for CCR7, leaving out terminally differentiated effector memory CD45RA+ cells. The assay was immunoSEQ multiplex PCR, and TCRdb's table has in-frame clones only and misses some. The sample includes roughly 1,800,000 clones, approximately 94% of them seen just once. Per the germline V gene, CDR1 is LGHNA and CDR2 is YSLEER. The CDR3 runs 14 residues. The V and J ends lost 6 bases and 7 bases respectively, with 16 bases between them.

The clonotype was recovered from a man aged 18 to 30 in good health. Source material: naive CD8+ T cells sorted from blood. The genes are TRBV4-3 and TRBJ2-1; D gene unclear. CDR3: CASSTLGLSNEQFF. As DNA, the CDR3 is TGCGCCAGCAGTACCCTTGGTTTATCAAATGAGCAGTTCTTC.